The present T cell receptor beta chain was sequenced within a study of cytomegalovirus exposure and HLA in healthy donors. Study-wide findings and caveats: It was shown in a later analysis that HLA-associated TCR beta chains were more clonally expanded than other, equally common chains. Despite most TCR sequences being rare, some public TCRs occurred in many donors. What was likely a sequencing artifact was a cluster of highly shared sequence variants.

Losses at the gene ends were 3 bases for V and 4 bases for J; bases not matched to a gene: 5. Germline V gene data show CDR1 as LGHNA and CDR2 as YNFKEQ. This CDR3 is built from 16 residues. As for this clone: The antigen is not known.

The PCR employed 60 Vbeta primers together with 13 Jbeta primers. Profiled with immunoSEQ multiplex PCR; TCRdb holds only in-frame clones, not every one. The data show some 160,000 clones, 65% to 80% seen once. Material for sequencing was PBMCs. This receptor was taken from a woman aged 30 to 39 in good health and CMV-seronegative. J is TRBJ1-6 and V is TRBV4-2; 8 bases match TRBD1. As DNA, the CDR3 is TGTGCCAGCAGCCAGGACACAGGGGGGTATAATTCACCCCTCCACTTT. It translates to CASSQDTGGYNSPLHF.